Presented here are 16 T cell receptor beta chains from one specimen sequenced in a study of blood T cell repertoires in COVID-19. Clones were sequenced by immunoSEQ multiplex PCR, and TCRdb holds only the in-frame ones, with some missing. The data contain about 140,000 clones, more than 70% of them singletons. The sequencing input was peripheral blood. These receptors came from a woman aged 50 to 65 with acute or convalescent COVID-19.

The rearrangement joins TRBV12-3 or TRBV12-4 to TRBJ1-2, with 7 nucleotides matching TRBD1. V was clipped by 6 bases and J by 6 bases; unmatched bases: 7. CDR3 length: 13 amino acids. The CDR3 loop reads CASSFDRAHGYTF. CDR3 bases: TGTGCCAGCAGCTTCGACAGGGCTCATGGCTACACCTTC.

This clone was seen just once. The chain links TRBV6-5 to TRBJ1-4; 9 bases are a match to TRBD1. This CDR3 has 14 amino acids. Germline V gene data show CDR1 as MNHEY and CDR2 as SVGAGI. V gave up 8 bases and J gave up 8 bases; unmatched junction bases: 9. Here the CDR3 reads CASRPGQGREKLFF. CDR3 nucleotides: TGTGCCAGCCGGCCGGGACAGGGTCGGGAAAAACTGTTTTTT.

In this sample, this clone turned up once. The J gene is TRBJ1-1, the V gene TRBV9; no reliable D call. The CDR3 contains 11 residues. Germline CDR1 and CDR2: SGDLS and YYNGEE. Trimming removed 1 base at V and 6 bases at J, with 4 bases between. In DNA form, the CDR3 reads TGTGCCAGCAGCGTACCGGCTGAAGCTTTCTTT. Translation: CASSVPAEAFF.

This chain links TRBV21-1 with TRBJ2-3; the DNA was not compared with TRBD2, the D call given in the table. TRBV21-1 is flagged as a pseudogene. There are 16 residues in the CDR3. The CDR3 here is CASADTRRSDTDTQYF. In DNA form, the CDR3 reads TGTGCCAGCGCAGACACTAGGCGTTCGGACACAGATACGCAGTATTTT.

The CDR3 DNA sequence: TGTGCCAGCACTAGTCCGGGTCGAACTAACTATGGCTACACCTTC. This translates into CASTSPGRTNYGYTF. The V and J genes are TRBV6-5 and TRBJ1-2; D not certain. The CDR3 spans 15 residues. The V and J ends lost 7 bases and 0 bases respectively, with 15 bases between them. CDR1 and CDR2 (germline): MNHEY, SVGAGI.

This chain's CDR3 is CASSDSVSMNTEAFF. Here the CDR3 DNA reads TGTGCCAGCAGTGATTCAGTGTCGATGAACACTGAAGCTTTCTTT. This chain joins TRBV6-1 and TRBJ1-1, with D uncertain. Germline CDR1 and CDR2: MNHNS and SASEGT. The V end was cut by 3 bases, the J end by 0 bases, with 11 bases between. The CDR3 is 15 amino acids.

The rearrangement joins TRBV5-6 to TRBJ2-7; tentatively, D is TRBD2 (5 bases). V was clipped by 4 bases and J by 2 bases, with 7 bases between them. In germline, CDR1 is SGHDT, CDR2 YYEEEE. This CDR3 has 12 residues. The CDR3 here is CASSPGTYEQYF. Here the CDR3 DNA reads TGTGCCAGCAGCCCCGGGACCTACGAGCAGTACTTC. The variable domain in full, with the rest retrieved from reference TRBV5-6 and TRBJ2-7, is DAGVTQSPTHLIKTRGQQVTLRCSPKSGHDTVSWYQQALGQGPQFIFQYYEEEERQRGNFPDRFSGHQFPNYSSELNVNALLLGDSALYLCASSPGTYEQYFGPGTRLTVT.

V is TRBV27 and J is TRBJ2-2; 10 bases match TRBD2. The CDR3 totals 17 residues. CDR1 and CDR2 (germline): MNHEY, SMNVEV (reference sequence). Trimming removed 2 bases from V and 4 bases from J; junction bases left unmatched: 7. In DNA, the CDR3 is TGTGCCAGCAGTTTACGGGCCAGCGGGGGGGCCACCGGGGAGCTGTTTTTT. It yields the protein CASSLRASGGATGELFF.

This sequence joins TRBV7-2 and TRBJ1-5, with a weak D call TRBD1 (6 bases). Trimming removed 4 bases from V and 4 bases from J, with 20 bases in between. Germline CDR1 SGHTA, CDR2 FQGNSA. This CDR3 contains 17 residues. The CDR3 nucleotides are TGTGCCAGCAGCTCCTTGTCGTCAGGGGAGAAGAATCAGCCCCAGCATTTT. Translated: CASSSLSSGEKNQPQHF.

The rearrangement links TRBV4-1 to TRBJ1-3; perhaps TRBD1 as D (5 bases). Trimming cost V 0 bases and J 11 bases, with 11 bases left between them. The germline V gene encodes CDR1 MGHRA and CDR2 YSYEKL. This CDR3 is 13 amino acids long. The CDR3 region has the DNA TGCGCCAGCAGCCAAGACGTCAAGACAGCCATATATTTT. The encoded protein is CASSQDVKTAIYF.

The chain employs TRBV6-5 and TRBJ2-7; no reliable D call. The CDR3 sequence is 11 residues long. V lost 4 bases and J 2 bases, leaving 3 bases between the germline ends. Germline V gene lookup returns CDR1 MNHEY and CDR2 SVGAGI. CDR3 region: CASSSTYEQYF. The CDR3 DNA follows: TGTGCCAGCAGTTCAACCTACGAGCAGTACTTC.

This clone appeared a single time. This chain uses TRBV19 with TRBJ2-1; 10 bases line up with TRBD1. This CDR3 comprises 13 residues. After removal of 9 bases from V and 8 bases from J, the junction contained 7 bases not matched to a gene. In germline, CDR1 is LNHDA, CDR2 SQIVND (reference sequence). CDR3 sequence (DNA): TGTGCCAGCCGGGACAGGGGATTTCATGAGCAGTTCTTC. This sequence encodes CASRDRGFHEQFF.

This clone has more than one count but fewer than ten. V usage is TRBV10-1 and J usage is TRBJ2-2, with a tentative D call TRBD2 (5 bases). CDR1 WNHNN and CDR2 SYGVQD come from the germline V gene (reference sequence). CDR3 length: 13 amino acids. V gave up 10 bases and J gave up 7 bases, with 16 bases separating them. CDR3 in amino acids: CANRAPGGGELFF. The CDR3 DNA follows: TGCGCCAACCGGGCCCCTGGAGGCGGGGAGCTGTTTTTT.

The genes are TRBV20-1 and TRBJ1-2; 7 nucleotides align to TRBD1. Germline-derived CDR1 and CDR2 are DFQATT and SNEGSKA (reference sequence). There are 12 residues in the CDR3. After removal of 3 bases from V and 5 bases from J, the junction contained 3 bases not matched to a gene. The CDR3 coding sequence is TGCAGTGCTAGTGAGGGGGCTTATGGCTACACCTTC. Its translation is CSASEGAYGYTF.

The chain couples TRBV7-8 to TRBJ1-4, with D unresolved. The CDR3 extends over 12 amino acids. Germline lookup yields CDR1 SGHVS and CDR2 FQNEAQ. Trimming took off 4 bases at V and 11 bases at J, with 11 bases between the two ends. The CDR3 nucleotides read TGTGCCAGCAGCTCCCTCGGGGAGAAACTGTTTTTT. Translating it yields CASSSLGEKLFF.

This chain uses TRBV6-2 or TRBV6-3 with TRBJ1-2, with 10 bases aligning to TRBD1. Germline CDR1 reads MNHEY; CDR2 reads SVGEGT. CDR3 length: 13 residues. The V segment lost 7 bases and the J segment 7 bases; nucleotides outside the gene matches: 6. CDR3 nucleotide sequence: TGTGCCAGCATCCCGACAGGGGGCCCTGGCTACACCTTC. Amino acid sequence: CASIPTGGPGYTF.